Listed here are 8 T cell receptor beta chains from one sample, sequenced in a study of cytomegalovirus exposure and HLA in healthy donors. Primers: 60 Vbeta forward and 13 Jbeta reverse. Some clones are missing from TCRdb's copy, which holds only in-frame ones; the method was immunoSEQ multiplex PCR. This table holds around 130,000 clones, roughly 80% found once. The sequenced sample was PBMCs. These receptors all stem from a woman aged 55-69 years in good health and CMV-seronegative.

This clone was counted between two and nine times. V gene TRBV11-2 combines with J gene TRBJ2-2; no clear D. Trimming stripped 6 bases from V and 0 bases from J, with 14 bases between. The CDR3 sequence is 16 residues long. The germline gives CDR1 SGHAT, CDR2 FQNNGV. The CDR3 region has the DNA TGTGCCAGCAGTTATCAGGCTCGTGCGAACACCGGGGAGCTGTTTTTT. Protein: CASSYQARANTGELFF.

This chain connects TRBV9 to TRBJ1-6; maybe TRBD1 (6 bases). This CDR3 has 16 residues. V shed 0 bases and J shed 3 bases, with 10 bases lying between them. Germline values: CDR1 SGDLS, CDR2 YYNGEE. This CDR3 is CASSVDPQGYNSPLHF. As DNA, the CDR3 is TGTGCCAGCAGCGTAGATCCACAGGGCTATAATTCACCCCTCCACTTT.

This chain joins TRBV11-2 and TRBJ2-7, with 7 bases lining up with TRBD2. The ends lost 0 bases at V and 9 bases at J; junction bases unmatched: 23. The CDR3 runs 19 residues. The germline V gene encodes CDR1 SGHAT and CDR2 FQNNGV. The CDR3 DNA reads TGTGCCAGCAGCTTAGAACCAAAGACGGGGCTAGCGGCACCGTTGGCGCAGTACTTC. Amino acid sequence: CASSLEPKTGLAAPLAQYF.

The chain uses TRBV7-2 and TRBJ2-1; D might be TRBD2 (6 bases). The CDR3 contains 14 residues. Germline assignment: CDR1 SGHTA and CDR2 FQGNSA. The V gene lost 1 base and the J gene lost 6 bases, with 10 bases spanning the gap. The CDR3 spells CASSLVAGINEQFF. CDR3 sequence (DNA): TGTGCCAGCAGCTTAGTGGCGGGAATCAATGAGCAGTTCTTC.

This clone was recorded a few times. The V and J genes are TRBV28 and TRBJ1-2; D gene uncertain. The V and J ends lost 1 base and 8 bases respectively, with 11 bases between them. This CDR3 has 13 residues. Germline CDR1 is MDHEN and CDR2 is SYDVKM. The CDR3 DNA reads TGTGCCAGCAGTTTATTTGTCGCCGGGGGCTACACCTTC. Translating gives CASSLFVAGGYTF.

The J gene is TRBJ2-2, the V gene TRBV28; 8 nucleotides align to TRBD1. V trimming: 6 bases; J trimming: 7 bases; junction bases outside the gene matches: 7. The CDR3 is 14 residues long. Germline CDR1 and CDR2: MDHEN and SYDVKM. This chain's CDR3 is CASRGQGAGGELFF. The CDR3, as DNA: TGTGCCAGCAGAGGCCAGGGGGCCGGCGGGGAGCTGTTTTTT.

The rearrangement links TRBV28 to TRBJ1-1; 9 bases line up with TRBD1. Germline lookup yields CDR1 MDHEN and CDR2 SYDVKM. There are 16 residues in the CDR3. The J segment lost 3 bases and the V segment lost 3 bases, leaving 8 bases of the junction unmatched. The CDR3 reads CASSFNRGPYDTEAFF. The CDR3, as DNA: TGTGCCAGCAGTTTTAACAGGGGGCCTTATGACACTGAAGCTTTCTTT. The whole variable domain, remainder taken from reference TRBV28 and TRBJ1-1, is DVKVTQSSRYLVKRTGEKVFLECVQDMDHENMFWYRQDPGLGLRLIYFSYDVKMKEKGDIPEGYSVSREKKERFSLILESASTNQTSMYLCASSFNRGPYDTEAFFGQGTRLTVV.

The chain carries TRBV7-3 and TRBJ1-1, with D uncertain. V lost 5 bases and J 11 bases, leaving 15 bases between the germline ends. CDR3 size: 12 residues. Germline V gene data show CDR1 as SGHTA and CDR2 as FQGTGA. The chain's CDR3 is CASSRPGEVAFF. The CDR3, as DNA: TGTGCCAGCAGCAGACCGGGTGAGGTGGCTTTCTTT.